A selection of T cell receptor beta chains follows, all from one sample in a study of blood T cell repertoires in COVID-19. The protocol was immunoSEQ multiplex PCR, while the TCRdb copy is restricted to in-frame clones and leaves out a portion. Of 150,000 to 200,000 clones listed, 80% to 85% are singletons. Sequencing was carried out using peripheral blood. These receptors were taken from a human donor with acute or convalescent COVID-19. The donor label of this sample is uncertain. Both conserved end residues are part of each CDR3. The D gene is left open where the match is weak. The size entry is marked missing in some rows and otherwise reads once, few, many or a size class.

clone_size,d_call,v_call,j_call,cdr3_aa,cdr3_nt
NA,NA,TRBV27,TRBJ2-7,CASSPYRGSSYEQYF,TGTGCCAGCAGTCCGTATAGGGGGAGCTCCTACGAGCAGTACTTC
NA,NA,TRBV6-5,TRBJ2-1,CASSYGGNSYNEQFF,TGTGCCAGCAGTTATGGCGGTAACTCCTACAATGAGCAGTTCTTC
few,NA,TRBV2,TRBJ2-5,CASRNVPGETQYF,TGTGCCAGCAGAAACGTCCCGGGGGAGACCCAGTACTTC
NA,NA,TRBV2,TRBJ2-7,CASGLRTLYEQYF,TGTGCCAGCGGCCTCCGGACTCTCTACGAGCAGTACTTC
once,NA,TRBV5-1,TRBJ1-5,CASSSEGGNQPQHF,TGCGCCAGCAGCTCAGAGGGGGGCAATCAGCCCCAGCATTTT
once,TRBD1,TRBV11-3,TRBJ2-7,CASSFDRGDHEQYF,TGTGCCAGCAGCTTCGACAGGGGTGACCACGAGCAGTACTTC
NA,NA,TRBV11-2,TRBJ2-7,CASSLAVLSYEQYF,TGTGCCAGCAGCTTAGCCGTACTGTCCTACGAGCAGTACTTC
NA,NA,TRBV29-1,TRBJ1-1,CSAAEGAMNTEAFF,TGCAGCGCTGCGGAAGGGGCAATGAACACTGAAGCTTTCTTT
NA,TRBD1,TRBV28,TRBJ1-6,CASSPQQGYNSPLHF,TGTGCCAGCAGTCCACAACAGGGGTATAATTCACCCCTCCACTTT
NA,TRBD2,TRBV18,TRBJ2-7,CASSPSGGAYEQYF,TGTGCCAGCTCACCTAGCGGGGGGGCCTACGAGCAGTACTTC
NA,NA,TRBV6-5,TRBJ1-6,CASSYGQVNSPLHF,TGTGCCAGCAGTTACGGGCAGGTTAATTCACCCCTCCACTTT
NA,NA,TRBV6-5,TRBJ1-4,CASSYSGAHNEKLFF,TGTGCCAGCAGTTACTCAGGGGCCCATAATGAAAAACTGTTTTTT
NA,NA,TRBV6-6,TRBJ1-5,CASGLLNQPQHF,TGTGCCAGCGGACTGCTCAATCAGCCCCAGCATTTT
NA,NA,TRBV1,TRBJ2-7,CTSSVTGATSYEQYF,TGCACCAGCAGCGTCACAGGGGCAACCTCCTACGAGCAGTACTTC